Listed below are T cell receptor beta chains from one sample, sequenced in a study of cytomegalovirus exposure and HLA in healthy donors. Generated by immunoSEQ multiplex PCR, the TCRdb table keeps only in-frame clones and is missing some. The sample has 110,000 to 150,000 clones. Sequencing was performed on PBMCs. Receptors originate from a woman aged 18 to 35 in good health and CMV-seronegative. The CDR3 runs from the conserved cysteine through the conserved F or W.

TRBV7-9	TRBJ2-1	CASSLVRLAALYNEQFF
TRBV27	TRBJ2-2	CASRGTEKPNTGELFF
TRBV2	TRBJ2-2	CASAEPSGTNTGELFF
TRBV11-1	TRBJ2-1	CASSLEGEGFWGQFF
TRBV11-2	TRBJ2-7	CASSLVGRVEYEQYF
TRBV29-1	TRBJ2-1	CSVGEGTYNEQFF
TRBV4-2	TRBJ2-2	CASSQDLGLAGHTGELFF
TRBV28	TRBJ2-6	CASTQIRQGVDVLTF
TRBV4-3	TRBJ1-3	CASSVHKREAGNTIYF
TRBV2	TRBJ2-5	CASTRQGNQETQYF
TRBV19	TRBJ2-1	CASSITPGTSWYNEQFF
TRBV7-9	TRBJ2-1	CASSLEGGSLNEQFF
TRBV4-3	TRBJ1-1	CASSQDSMNTEAFF
TRBV29-1	TRBJ2-3	CSVPGQDPDTQYF
TRBV9	TRBJ2-5	CASSVGSEETQYF
TRBV5-1	TRBJ2-7	CASRGGGSSYEQYF
TRBV5-1	TRBJ1-1	CASSLAWGTGGTEAFF
TRBV2	TRBJ1-4	CASSQGMGEKLFF